This T cell receptor (beta chain) was sequenced for a study of cytomegalovirus exposure and HLA in healthy donors. Germline assignment: CDR1 MNHEY and CDR2 SMNVEV (reference sequence). This CDR3 spans 13 amino acids. V was clipped by 5 bases and J by 5 bases, with 13 bases between them. The PCR contained 60 Vbeta and 13 Jbeta primers. Only in-frame clones appear in the TCRdb table, and some are missing; sequencing was by immunoSEQ multiplex PCR. The table has around 200,000 clones, under 80% seen once. This clone was seen once. The rearrangement links TRBV27 to TRBJ2-7, with D tentatively TRBD2 (5 bases). The sequenced sample was PBMCs. This TCR was recovered from a girl aged 2-15 years in good health and CMV-seronegative. The chain's CDR3 is CASSPRHGDEQYF. CDR3 nucleotides: TGTGCCAGCAGTCCCCGGCACGGGGACGAGCAGTACTTC.